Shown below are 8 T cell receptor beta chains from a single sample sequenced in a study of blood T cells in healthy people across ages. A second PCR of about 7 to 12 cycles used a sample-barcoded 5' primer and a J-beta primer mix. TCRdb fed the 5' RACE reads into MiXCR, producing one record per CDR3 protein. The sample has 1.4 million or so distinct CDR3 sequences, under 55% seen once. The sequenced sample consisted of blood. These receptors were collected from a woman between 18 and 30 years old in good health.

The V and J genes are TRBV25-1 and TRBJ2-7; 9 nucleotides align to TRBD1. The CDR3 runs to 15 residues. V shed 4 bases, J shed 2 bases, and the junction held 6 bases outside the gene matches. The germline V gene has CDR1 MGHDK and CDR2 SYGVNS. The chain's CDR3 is CASSGRTGDTYEQYF. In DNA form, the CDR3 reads TGTGCCAGCAGTGGCCGGACAGGGGACACCTACGAGCAGTACTTC.

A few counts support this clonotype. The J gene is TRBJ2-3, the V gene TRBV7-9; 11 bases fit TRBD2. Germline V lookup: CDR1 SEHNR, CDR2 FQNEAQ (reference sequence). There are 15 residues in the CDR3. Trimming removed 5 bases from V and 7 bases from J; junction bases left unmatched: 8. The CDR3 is CASSATSGGAYTQYF. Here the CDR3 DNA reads TGTGCCAGCAGCGCCACTAGCGGGGGAGCATATACGCAGTATTTT.

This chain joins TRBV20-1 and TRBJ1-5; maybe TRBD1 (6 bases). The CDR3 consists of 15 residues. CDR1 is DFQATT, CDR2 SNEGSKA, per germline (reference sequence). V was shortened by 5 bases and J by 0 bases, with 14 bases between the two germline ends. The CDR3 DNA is TGCAGTGCTCCAACACAGGGACATAGCAATCAGCCCCAGCATTTT. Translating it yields CSAPTQGHSNQPQHF.

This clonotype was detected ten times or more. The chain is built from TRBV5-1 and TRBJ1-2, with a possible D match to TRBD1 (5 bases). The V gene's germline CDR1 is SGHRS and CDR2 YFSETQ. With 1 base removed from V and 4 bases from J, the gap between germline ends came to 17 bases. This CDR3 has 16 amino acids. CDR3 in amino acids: CASSLNPPGMGYGYTF. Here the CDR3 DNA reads TGCGCCAGCAGCTTGAACCCCCCAGGGATGGGCTATGGCTACACCTTC. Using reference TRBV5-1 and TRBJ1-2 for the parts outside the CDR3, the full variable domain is KAGVTQTPRYLIKTRGQQVTLSCSPISGHRSVSWYQQTPGQGLQFLFEYFSETQRNKGNFPGRFSGRQFSNSRSEMNVSTLELGDSALYLCASSLNPPGMGYGYTFGSGTRLTVV.

Written as DNA, the CDR3 is TGTGCCAGCAGTTCGGGACCTGTGGCTGGAAACACCATATATTTT. This encodes CASSSGPVAGNTIYF. This chain uses TRBV28 with TRBJ1-3, with D perhaps TRBD1 (5 bases). The CDR3 runs to 15 residues. Germline loops: CDR1 MDHEN, CDR2 SYDVKM. Trimming cost V 4 bases and J 2 bases, with 12 bases left between them.

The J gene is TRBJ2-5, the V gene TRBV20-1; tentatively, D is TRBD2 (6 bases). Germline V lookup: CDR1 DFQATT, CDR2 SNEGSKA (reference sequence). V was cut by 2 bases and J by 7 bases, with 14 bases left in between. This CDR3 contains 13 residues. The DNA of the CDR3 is TGCAGTGCTAGAACAACGGGGCGGGGGACCCAGTACTTC. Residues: CSARTTGRGTQYF.

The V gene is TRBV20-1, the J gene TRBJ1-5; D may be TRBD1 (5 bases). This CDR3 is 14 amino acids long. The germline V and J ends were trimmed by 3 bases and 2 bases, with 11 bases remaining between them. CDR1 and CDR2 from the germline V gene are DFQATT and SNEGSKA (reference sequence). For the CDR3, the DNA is TGCAGTGCTAGTCGGGACGGTCGCAATCAGCCCCAGCATTTT. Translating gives CSASRDGRNQPQHF.

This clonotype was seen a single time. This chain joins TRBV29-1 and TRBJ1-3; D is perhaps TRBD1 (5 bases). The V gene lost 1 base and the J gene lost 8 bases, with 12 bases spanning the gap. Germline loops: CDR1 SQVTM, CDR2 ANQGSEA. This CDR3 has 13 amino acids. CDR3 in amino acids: CSVEGTAGDTIYF. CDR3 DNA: TGCAGCGTTGAAGGGACTGCGGGGGACACCATATATTTT.